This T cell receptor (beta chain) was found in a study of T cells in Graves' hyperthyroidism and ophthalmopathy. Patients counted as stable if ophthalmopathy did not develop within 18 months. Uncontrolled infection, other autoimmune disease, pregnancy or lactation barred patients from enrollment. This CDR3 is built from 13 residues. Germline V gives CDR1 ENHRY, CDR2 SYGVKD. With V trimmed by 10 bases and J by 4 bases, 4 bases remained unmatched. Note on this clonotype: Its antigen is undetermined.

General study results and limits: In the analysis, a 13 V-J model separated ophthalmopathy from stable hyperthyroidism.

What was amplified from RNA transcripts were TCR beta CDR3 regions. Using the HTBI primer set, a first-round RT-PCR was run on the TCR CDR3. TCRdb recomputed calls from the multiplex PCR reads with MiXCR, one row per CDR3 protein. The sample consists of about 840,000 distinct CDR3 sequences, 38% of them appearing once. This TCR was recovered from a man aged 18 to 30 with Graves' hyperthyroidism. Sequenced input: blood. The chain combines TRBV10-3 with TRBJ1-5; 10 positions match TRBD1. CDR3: CATQGQGNQPQHF. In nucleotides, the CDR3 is TGTGCCACCCAGGGACAGGGGAATCAGCCCCAGCATTTT.